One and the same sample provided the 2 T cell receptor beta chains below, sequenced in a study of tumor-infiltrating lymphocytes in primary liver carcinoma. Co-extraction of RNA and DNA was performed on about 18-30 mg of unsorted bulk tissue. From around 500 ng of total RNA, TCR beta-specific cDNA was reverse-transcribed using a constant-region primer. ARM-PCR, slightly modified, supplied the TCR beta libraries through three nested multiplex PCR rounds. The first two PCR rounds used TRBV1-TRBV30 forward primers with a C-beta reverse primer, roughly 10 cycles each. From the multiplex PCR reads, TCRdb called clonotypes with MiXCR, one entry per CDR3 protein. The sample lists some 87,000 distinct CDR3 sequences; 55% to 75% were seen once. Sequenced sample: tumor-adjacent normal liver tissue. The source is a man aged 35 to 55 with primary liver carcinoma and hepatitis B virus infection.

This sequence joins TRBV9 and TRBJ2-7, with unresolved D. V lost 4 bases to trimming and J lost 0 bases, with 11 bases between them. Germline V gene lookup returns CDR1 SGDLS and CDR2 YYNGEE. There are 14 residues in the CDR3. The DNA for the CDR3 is TGTGCCAGCAGCTCCACTGGCGGCTCCTACGAGCAGTACTTC. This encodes CASSSTGGSYEQYF.

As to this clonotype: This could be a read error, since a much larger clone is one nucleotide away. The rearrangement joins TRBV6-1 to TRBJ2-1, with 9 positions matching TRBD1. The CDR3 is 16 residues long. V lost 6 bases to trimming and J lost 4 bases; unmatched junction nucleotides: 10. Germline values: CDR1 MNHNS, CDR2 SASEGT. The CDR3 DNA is TGTGCCAGCAGCCTTGGAACAGGGGGCATTTACAATGAGCAGTTCTTC. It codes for CASSLGTGGIYNEQFF.